This TCR beta chain is from a study of blood T cell repertoires in COVID-19. Study-wide context: Sites in the United States, Italy and Spain provided acute and convalescent COVID-19 samples. T cells, B-cell-depleted T cells, or PBMCs supplied cDNA or gDNA.

Original processing methods: Amplification of reference gene primers was used by the study to estimate nucleated cell counts. Generated by immunoSEQ multiplex PCR, the TCRdb table keeps only in-frame clones and is missing some. V, J and clone size derive from that table, while D and trimming were established from the DNA sequence. The sample shows around 160,000 clones, 81% of them seen only once. CDR3 length: 13 residues. Per germline, CDR1 SGDLS and CDR2 YYNGEE. V was cut by 3 bases and J by 5 bases, with 12 bases left in between. The chain combines TRBV9 with TRBJ2-7; D possibly corresponds to TRBD1 (6 bases). Sample: peripheral blood. This clonotype was obtained from a human donor in a cohort sampled during active COVID-19. In nucleotides, the CDR3 is TGTGCCAGCAGCGCATTGCAGGGGAACGAGCAGTACTTC. It specifies CASSALQGNEQYF.